Shown below are 16 T cell receptor beta chains from a single sample sequenced in a study of shared clonotypes between healthy human individuals. Some clones are missing from TCRdb's copy, which holds only in-frame ones; the method was immunoSEQ multiplex PCR. The sample consists of around 600,000 clones, less than 98% of them appearing once. Specimen: naive CD4+ T cells sorted from blood. Subset denoted: CD45RA+ positively selected. These receptors were collected from a woman aged 30 to 39 in good health.

V and J are TRBV7-9 and TRBJ2-2; TRBD2 matches 7 bases. The CDR3 spans 17 residues. The V gene's germline CDR1 is SEHNR and CDR2 FQNEAQ (reference sequence). Unmatched junction bases numbered 15, after V lost 5 bases and J lost 6 bases. CDR3 bases: TGTGCCAGCAGCACACAAGAGTTGGGGAGGGGTTCCGGGGAGCTGTTTTTT. Encoded protein: CASSTQELGRGSGELFF.

The CDR3 bases are TGTGCCATCAGTGGGACAGGGGATGGAAAACTGTTTTTT. Residues: CAISGTGDGKLFF. The chain joins TRBV10-3 to TRBJ1-4, with 9 positions matching TRBD1. The CDR3 spans 13 residues. CDR1 is ENHRY and CDR2 is SYGVKD in the germline V gene. Losses at the gene ends were 4 bases for V and 10 bases for J; bases not matched to a gene: 4.

The chain carries TRBV6-5 and TRBJ2-2; weak D call: TRBD2 (5 bases). Germline loops: CDR1 MNHEY, CDR2 SVGAGI. This CDR3 is built from 14 residues. The germline V and J ends were trimmed by 3 bases and 5 bases, with 10 bases remaining between them. This CDR3 reads CASSYPRGTGELFF. The CDR3 bases are TGTGCCAGCAGTTATCCACGGGGAACCGGGGAGCTGTTTTTT.

This rearrangement joins TRBV10-3 to TRBJ2-1; D call uncertain. The ends were cut back, 3 bases at V and 9 bases at J, with 3 bases in the middle. Germline values: CDR1 ENHRY, CDR2 SYGVKD. The CDR3 length is 10 residues. As DNA, the CDR3 is TGTGCCATCAGTGATGGTGAGCAGTTCTTC. Translation gives CAISDGEQFF.

The V call is TRBV6-1, the J call TRBJ1-3; the match to TRBD1 covers 8 bases. CDR3 length equals 15 residues. The ends lost 7 bases at V and 0 bases at J; junction bases unmatched: 5. In germline, CDR1 is MNHNS, CDR2 SASEGT. CDR3 sequence (DNA): TGTGCCAGCAACCGACAGGGGAGCTCTGGAAACACCATATATTTT. Translating gives CASNRQGSSGNTIYF.

This chain uses TRBV6-1 with TRBJ2-7; TRBD1 aligns across 7 bases. Germline lookup yields CDR1 MNHNS and CDR2 SASEGT. This CDR3 is built from 16 residues. With 4 bases clipped from V and 4 bases from J, the junction kept 13 bases outside the gene matches. The CDR3 nucleotides read TGTGCCAGCAGTGGTAATTTCAGGGGGATGCCGTACGAGCAGTACTTC. As protein: CASSGNFRGMPYEQYF.

The genes are TRBV20-1 and TRBJ1-4; D call uncertain. Trimming stripped 5 bases from V and 7 bases from J, with 8 bases between. The CDR3 consists of 11 residues. Germline loops: CDR1 DFQATT, CDR2 SNEGSKA (reference sequence). The CDR3 DNA follows: TGCAGTGCTCAGGACCGTGAAAAACTGTTTTTT. It is translated as CSAQDREKLFF.

The CDR3 here is CASSQDGLLAGVLADTQYF. The CDR3 DNA reads as TGCGCCAGCAGCCAAGATGGGTTGCTAGCGGGAGTACTCGCAGATACGCAGTATTTT. This sequence joins TRBV4-1 and TRBJ2-3, with 10 positions matching TRBD2. This CDR3 region has 19 residues. Trimming cost V 0 bases and J 4 bases; bases outside gene matches: 13. Germline V gene data show CDR1 as MGHRA and CDR2 as YSYEKL.

The chain is built from TRBV5-1 and TRBJ2-1; 10 bases map to TRBD1. CDR1 and CDR2 (germline): SGHRS, YFSETQ. V shed 3 bases, J shed 5 bases, and the junction held 8 bases outside the gene matches. CDR3 size: 16 residues. The CDR3 loop is CASSSEPGQGNNEQFF. CDR3 bases: TGCGCCAGCAGCTCAGAACCGGGACAGGGGAACAATGAGCAGTTCTTC.

This CDR3 is CASSLGSGRSDEQYF. CDR3 in DNA: TGCGCCAGCAGCTTGGGTAGCGGGAGGTCCGACGAGCAGTACTTC. The chain recombines TRBV5-1 with TRBJ2-7, with TRBD2 matching over 10 bases. In germline, CDR1 is SGHRS, CDR2 YFSETQ. This CDR3 has 15 residues. V was clipped by 0 bases and J by 5 bases; unmatched bases: 5.

CDR3 nucleotides: TGTGCCAGCACTACAGCTACTGGAAACACCATATATTTT. This gives the protein CASTTATGNTIYF. The V call is TRBV27, the J call TRBJ1-3, with D unclear. Per germline, CDR1 MNHEY and CDR2 SMNVEV (reference sequence). V shed 7 bases and J shed 2 bases, with 9 bases lying between them. The CDR3 has 13 residues.

The chain has TRBV6-6 and TRBJ1-3; D remains unclear. V gave up 2 bases and J gave up 0 bases, with 8 bases separating them. Germline loops: CDR1 MNHNY, CDR2 SVGAGI (reference sequence). CDR3 size: 15 residues. The CDR3 is CASSYDGSSGNTIYF. Here the CDR3 DNA reads TGTGCCAGCAGTTACGACGGCAGCTCTGGAAACACCATATATTTT.

CDR3 sequence (DNA): TGTGCCAGCAGTGAACCACGGGCTGAAGCTTTCTTT. It yields the protein CASSEPRAEAFF. The chain links TRBV6-7 to TRBJ1-1; D remains ambiguous. TRBV6-7 falls under the ORF class, with uncertain function. This CDR3 has 12 residues. V lost 5 bases and J 6 bases, leaving 10 bases between the germline ends.

V and J are TRBV19 and TRBJ2-7; 8 nucleotides agree with TRBD1. The CDR3 has 15 amino acids. CDR1 LNHDA and CDR2 SQIVND come from the germline V gene (reference sequence). V was pared by 5 bases and J by 5 bases, with 11 bases of the junction left unmatched. CDR3 amino acids: CASSVRTGRIHEQYF. CDR3 in DNA: TGTGCCAGTAGTGTGAGGACAGGGCGGATTCACGAGCAGTACTTC.

V and J are TRBV19 and TRBJ1-5, with D uncertain. This CDR3 contains 14 residues. CDR1 and CDR2 (germline): LNHDA, SQIVND (reference sequence). V lost 5 bases, J lost 0 bases, and 8 bases lay in between. In DNA, the CDR3 is TGTGCCAGTAGTGCAAGTTTTAGCAATCAGCCCCAGCATTTT. Translation: CASSASFSNQPQHF.

For this clone: Other DNA sequences within the sample encode an identical CDR3. The chain carries TRBV18 and TRBJ1-1; D possibly corresponds to TRBD1 (6 bases). Trimming took off 7 bases at V and 0 bases at J, with 15 bases between the two ends. The CDR3 sequence is 15 residues long. Germline CDR1 is KGHSH and CDR2 is LQKENI. The CDR3 DNA sequence: TGTGCCAGCTACCTAACGACAGGAATGAACACTGAAGCTTTCTTT. Translated: CASYLTTGMNTEAFF. Full variable domain (rest looked up from reference TRBV18 and TRBJ1-1): NAGVMQNPRHLVRRRGQEARLRCSPMKGHSHVYWYRQLPEEGLKFMVYLQKENIIDESGMPKERFSAEFPKEGPSILRIQQVVRGDSAAYFCASYLTTGMNTEAFFGQGTRLTVV.